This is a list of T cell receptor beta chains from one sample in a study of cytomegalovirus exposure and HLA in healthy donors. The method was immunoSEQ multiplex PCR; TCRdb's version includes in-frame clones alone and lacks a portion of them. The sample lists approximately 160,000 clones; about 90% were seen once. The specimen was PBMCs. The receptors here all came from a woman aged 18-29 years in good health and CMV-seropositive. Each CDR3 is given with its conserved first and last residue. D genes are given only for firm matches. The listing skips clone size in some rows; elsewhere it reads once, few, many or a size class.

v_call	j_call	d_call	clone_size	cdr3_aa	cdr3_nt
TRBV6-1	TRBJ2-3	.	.	CASSVYPGISTDTQYF	TGTGCCAGCAGTGTTTATCCCGGGATTAGCACAGATACGCAGTATTTT
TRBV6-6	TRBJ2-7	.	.	CASSSDLIRTYEQYF	TGTGCCAGCAGTTCGGACTTGATCAGGACCTACGAGCAGTACTTC
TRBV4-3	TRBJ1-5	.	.	CASSQEVGAGQPQHF	TGCGCCAGCAGCCAAGAGGTAGGGGCAGGTCAGCCCCAGCATTTT
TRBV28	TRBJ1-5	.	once	CASTVGSHSNQPQHF	TGTGCCAGCACAGTGGGCAGCCATAGCAATCAGCCCCAGCATTTT
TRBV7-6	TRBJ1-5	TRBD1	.	CASSLGQGGQPQHF	TGTGCCAGCAGCTTAGGCCAGGGGGGTCAGCCCCAGCATTTT
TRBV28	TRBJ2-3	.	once	CASSFFARETDTQYF	TGTGCCAGCAGTTTCTTCGCCCGGGAAACAGATACGCAGTATTTT
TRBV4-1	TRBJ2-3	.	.	CASSQDRAMAGAYTQYF	TGCGCCAGCAGCCAAGATCGGGCAATGGCGGGTGCTTATACGCAGTATTTT
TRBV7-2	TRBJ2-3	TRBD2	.	CASSTSLAGEADTQYF	TGTGCCAGCAGCACATCTTTGGCGGGAGAGGCAGATACGCAGTATTTT
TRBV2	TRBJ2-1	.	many	CASSYSSPPGEQFF	TGTGCCAGTTCTTACAGCTCTCCCCCCGGTGAGCAGTTCTTC
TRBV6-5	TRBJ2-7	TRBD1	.	CASSPPTGGYEQYF	TGTGCCAGCAGCCCTCCGACAGGGGGCTACGAGCAGTACTTC
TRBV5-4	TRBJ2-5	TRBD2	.	CASSPGGREETQYF	TGTGCCAGCAGTCCGGGGGGGCGGGAAGAGACCCAGTACTTC
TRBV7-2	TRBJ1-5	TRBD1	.	CASSRTGNFNQPQHF	TGTGCCAGCAGCAGGACAGGGAATTTCAATCAGCCCCAGCATTTT
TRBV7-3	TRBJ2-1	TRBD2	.	CASSPTGTSGDEQFF	TGTGCCAGCAGCCCGACCGGGACTAGTGGGGATGAGCAGTTCTTC
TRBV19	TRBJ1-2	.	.	CASSTLSLDQWAHGYTF	TGTGCCAGTAGCACCTTGTCCCTTGACCAGTGGGCGCATGGCTACACCTTC
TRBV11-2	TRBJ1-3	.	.	CASSFPQASGNTIYF	TGTGCCAGCAGCTTCCCGCAAGCCTCTGGAAACACCATATATTTT
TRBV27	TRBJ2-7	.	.	CASSLFEGVGYEQYF	TGTGCCAGCAGTTTGTTCGAGGGAGTAGGGTACGAGCAGTACTTC
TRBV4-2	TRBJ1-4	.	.	CASGKGFGVEKLFF	TGTGCCAGCGGAAAGGGGTTCGGAGTTGAAAAACTGTTTTTT
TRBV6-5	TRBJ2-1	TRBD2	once	CASSYGLAGGNEQFF	TGTGCCAGCAGTTATGGCCTAGCGGGAGGGAATGAGCAGTTCTTC
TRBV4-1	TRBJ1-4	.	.	CASSQGTGLPFEKLFF	TGCGCCAGCAGCCAAGGAACGGGACTACCTTTTGAAAAACTGTTTTTT
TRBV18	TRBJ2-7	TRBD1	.	CASSPPGQIFEQYF	TGTGCCAGCTCACCACCGGGACAGATCTTCGAGCAGTACTTC
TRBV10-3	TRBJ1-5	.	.	CAISEGQNSNQPQHF	TGTGCCATCAGTGAAGGACAGAATAGCAATCAGCCCCAGCATTTT
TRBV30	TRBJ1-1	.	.	CAWSASNTEAFF	TGTGCCTGGAGTGCGTCGAACACTGAAGCTTTCTTT
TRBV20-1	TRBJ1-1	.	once	CSARESGLAFF	TGCAGTGCTAGGGAGTCAGGGTTAGCTTTCTTT
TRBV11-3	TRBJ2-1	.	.	CASSLGRDEQFF	TGTGCCAGCAGCTTAGGGAGGGATGAGCAGTTCTTC
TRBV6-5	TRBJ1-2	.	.	CASSVSGAGGYTF	TGTGCCAGCAGTGTAAGCGGGGCAGGGGGCTACACCTTC
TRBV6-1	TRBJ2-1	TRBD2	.	CASSEVTSVHLYNEQFF	TGTGCCAGCAGTGAAGTCACTAGCGTACACTTATACAATGAGCAGTTCTTC
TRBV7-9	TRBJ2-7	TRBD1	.	CASSPSGTGKAYEQYF	TGTGCCAGCAGCCCTTCCGGGACAGGAAAAGCCTACGAGCAGTACTTC
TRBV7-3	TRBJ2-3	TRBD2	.	CASSILANTDTQYF	TGTGCCAGTAGCATACTAGCGAACACAGATACGCAGTATTTT
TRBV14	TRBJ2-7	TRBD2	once	CASSQFTSEDEQYF	TGTGCCAGCAGCCAATTTACTAGCGAGGACGAGCAGTACTTC
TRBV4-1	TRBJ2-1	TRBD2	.	CASSPGLAGNEQFF	TGCGCCAGCAGCCCCGGACTAGCGGGGAATGAGCAGTTCTTC
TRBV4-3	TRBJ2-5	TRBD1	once	CASSQDETGGRETQYF	TGCGCCAGCAGCCAAGATGAAACAGGGGGCAGAGAGACCCAGTACTTC
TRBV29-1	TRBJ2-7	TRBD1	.	CSVELRQGLSYEQYF	TGCAGCGTTGAGCTCCGACAGGGGCTTTCCTACGAGCAGTACTTC
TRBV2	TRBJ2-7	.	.	CASSDSSYEQYF	TGTGCCAGCAGCGATTCTAGTTACGAGCAGTACTTC
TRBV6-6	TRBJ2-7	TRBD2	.	CASSSTGTSVEQYF	TGTGCCAGCAGTTCCACGGGGACTAGCGTTGAGCAGTACTTC
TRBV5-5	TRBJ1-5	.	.	CASSLIADSSNQPQHF	TGTGCCAGCAGCCTGATTGCCGACAGCTCCAATCAGCCCCAGCATTTT
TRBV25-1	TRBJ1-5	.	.	CASSDRVGNQPQHF	TGTGCCAGCAGTGACAGGGTAGGCAATCAGCCCCAGCATTTT
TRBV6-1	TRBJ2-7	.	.	CASILGGSYEQYF	TGTGCCAGCATCCTAGGGGGTTCGTACGAGCAGTACTTC
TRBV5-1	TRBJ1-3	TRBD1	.	CASSPGTGSSRNTIYF	TGCGCCAGCAGCCCAGGGACAGGGAGTAGCAGAAACACCATATATTTT